The clone carrying this T cell receptor (beta chain) was seen more than once but under ten times. The entry originates in a study of beta chain features in type 1 diabetes. Expressed TCRB transcripts were sequenced, since all the RNA that had been isolated was reverse transcribed. Sequencing was performed with immunoSEQ multiplex PCR; in TCRdb, only in-frame clones are kept and a portion is missing. The sample lists some 900,000 clones; under 20% were seen once. The germline V and J ends were trimmed by 2 bases and 6 bases, with 14 bases remaining between them. The germline V gene encodes CDR1 SGHAT and CDR2 FQNNGV. The CDR3 extends over 15 amino acids.

The sequenced sample consisted of naive CD4+ T cells from blood. The sequence came from a woman aged 18-29 years in good health. The V gene is TRBV11-2, the J gene TRBJ2-1, with no clear D. CDR3 DNA: TGTGCCAGCAGCTTATTTGGCACCGCGGTCAATGAGCAGTTCTTC. Translation gives CASSLFGTAVNEQFF.